This T cell receptor (beta chain) was found in a study of spatial heterogeneity in lung cancer. Study-wide background: More beta-chain than alpha-chain sequences were consistently detected.

Time point described: sample taken at primary tumor resection. Whole RNA came from tumor, nontumor lung or frozen PBMC and was sequenced without being sorted. In TCRdb, the 5' RACE reads were re-called with MiXCR into one record per CDR3 protein. Among about 4,900 distinct CDR3 sequences listed, roughly 23% were seen once. As to this clonotype: Its cognate antigen is unknown.

Findings of the study overall: Expanded intratumoral alpha and beta TCR counts tracked tumor mutation counts.

The CDR3 runs to 11 residues. Deletions cut 8 bases from V and 5 bases from J, with 9 bases between. The material was lung tumor tissue, obtained at surgery. The chain joins TRBV12-3 or TRBV12-4 to TRBJ2-5, with unresolved D. This TCR was sampled from a male donor with early-stage non-small cell lung cancer. The CDR3 bases are TGTGCCAGCGCCACCATTGAGACCCAGTACTTC. Its translation is CASATIETQYF.